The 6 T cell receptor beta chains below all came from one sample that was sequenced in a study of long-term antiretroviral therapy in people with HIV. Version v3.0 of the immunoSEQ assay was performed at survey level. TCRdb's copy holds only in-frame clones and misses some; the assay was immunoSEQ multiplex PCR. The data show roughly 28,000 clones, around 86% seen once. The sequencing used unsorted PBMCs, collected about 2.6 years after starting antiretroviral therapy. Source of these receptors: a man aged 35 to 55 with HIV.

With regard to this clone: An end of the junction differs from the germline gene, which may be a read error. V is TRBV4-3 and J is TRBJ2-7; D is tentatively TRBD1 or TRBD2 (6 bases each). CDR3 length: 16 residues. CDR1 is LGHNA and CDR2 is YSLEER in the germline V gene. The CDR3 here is CASSQEGAEGSSEQYF. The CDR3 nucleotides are TGCGCCAGCAGCCAAGAGGGGGCGGAGGGGTCCTCCGAGCAGTACTTC.

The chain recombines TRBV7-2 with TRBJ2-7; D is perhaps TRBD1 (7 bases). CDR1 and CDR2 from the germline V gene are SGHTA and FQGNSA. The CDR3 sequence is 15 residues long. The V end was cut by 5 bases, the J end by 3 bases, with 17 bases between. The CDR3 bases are TGTGCCAGCAGCCCACCCCGCCAGGGGGGCTACGAGCAGTACTTC. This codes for CASSPPRQGGYEQYF.

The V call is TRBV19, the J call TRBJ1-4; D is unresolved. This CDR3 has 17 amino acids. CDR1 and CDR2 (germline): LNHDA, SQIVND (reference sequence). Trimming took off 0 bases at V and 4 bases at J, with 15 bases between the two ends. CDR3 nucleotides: TGTGCCAGTAGTATAGATCTATTCGGACGGAATAATGAAAAACTGTTTTTT. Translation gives CASSIDLFGRNNEKLFF.

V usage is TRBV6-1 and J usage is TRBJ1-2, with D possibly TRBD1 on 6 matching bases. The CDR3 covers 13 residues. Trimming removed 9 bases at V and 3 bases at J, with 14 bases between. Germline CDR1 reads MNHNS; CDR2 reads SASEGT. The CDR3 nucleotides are TGTGCCAGTAGACAGGCCGGAGACTATGGCTACACCTTC. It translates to CASRQAGDYGYTF.

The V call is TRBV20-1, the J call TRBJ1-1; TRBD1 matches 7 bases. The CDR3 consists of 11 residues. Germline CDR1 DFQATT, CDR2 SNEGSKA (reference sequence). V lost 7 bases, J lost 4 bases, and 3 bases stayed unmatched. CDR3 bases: TGCAGTGTTCGACAGGGCACTGAAGCTTTCTTT. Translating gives CSVRQGTEAFF.

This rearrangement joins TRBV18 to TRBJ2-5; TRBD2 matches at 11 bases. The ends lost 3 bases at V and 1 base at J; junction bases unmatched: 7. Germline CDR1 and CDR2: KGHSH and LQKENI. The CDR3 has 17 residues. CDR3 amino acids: CASSPIRLAGSQETQYF. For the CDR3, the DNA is TGTGCCAGCTCACCGATTCGACTAGCGGGGAGCCAAGAGACCCAGTACTTC.